This T cell receptor (beta chain) was captured in a study of T cell clonotyping in hematopoietic cell transplantation. Findings of the study overall: After transplant, recipient diversity fell while pathologically expanded clonotypes grew through day 180. Higher Inverse Simpson Index values in graft donor and pretransplant recipient predicted broader posttransplant TCR diversity.

The V gene's germline CDR1 is GTSNPN and CDR2 SVGIG (reference sequence). This CDR3 is 16 amino acids long. The J segment lost 9 bases and the V segment lost 3 bases, leaving 11 bases of the junction unmatched. Data came from immunoSEQ multiplex PCR; TCRdb stores just in-frame clones and leaves some out. Of under 9,500 clones listed, over 75% were seen once; the top ten hold approximately 48%. Points on this clone: Its specificity is not known.

The sequences come from peripheral blood mononuclear cells, collected 180 days after allogeneic stem cell transplant. The clonotype originates from a female patient aged 50 to 60 who had an allogeneic stem cell transplant from a related donor, so the T cells may come from the graft donor. Some clones in this sample may be carry-over from other donors' samples. The J gene is TRBJ1-6, the V gene TRBV30; 10 bases agree with TRBD1. The CDR3, as DNA: TGTGCCTGGAGAAGAGGTCTTGGACAGGGGGTTTCACCCCTCCACTTT. Protein: CAWRRGLGQGVSPLHF.